This entry features one T cell receptor (beta chain) sequence. No cognate antigen has been identified for it. The record has no base qualities; no much larger clone is one base away. Other DNA sequences within the sample encode an identical CDR3. The record originates from a study of OX40 agonist ivuxolimab in advanced cancers. For context, the study as a whole: Ivuxolimab was an agonistic, fully human IgG2 monoclonal antibody directed against OX40 (CD134), a costimulatory receptor. Intravenous ivuxolimab was administered to patients every 2 weeks at six dose levels: 0.01, 0.1, 0.3, 1.5, 3 and 10 mg/kg. Of the 50 or so patients in dose escalation, approximately 20 had hepatocellular carcinoma, about 15 had melanoma, 9 had renal cell carcinoma and 9 had head and neck cancer. In the dose-escalation cohort, roughly 82% of patients were male, and the mean age was approximately 60 years with a range of roughly 20 to 85. Prior anti-PD-1, anti-PD-L1 or anti-CTLA-4 therapy was permitted, and checkpoint inhibitors had been received by approximately 39% of dose-escalation patients. Partial responses were achieved by three dose-escalation patients, of whom one had hepatocellular carcinoma and two had cutaneous melanoma. The point of sequencing TCRbeta in the periphery was to test whether ivuxolimab changed TCR sequence diversity and drove clonal T-cell expansion. The monotherapy dose-escalation portion (N of about 52 patients) of the phase I ivuxolimab trial is reported in the paper.

Summary of the overall study and its limitations: Clonal expansion of both CD4+ and CD8+ blood T cells was observed from baseline to week 6 at doses 0.1 to 3.0 mg/kg. Low levels of normalized T-cell clonal expansion were also seen in some nonresponding patients. On average, CD8+ T cells showed more expanded clones than CD4+ T cells after ivuxolimab. The antigen specificity of the clonally expanded peripheral T cells was not determined. In the 0.1-3.0 mg/kg groups, partial responders were among the patients with the lowest normalized peripheral clonal expansion, particularly in CD8+ T cells.

Patients with autoimmune disease history or receiving systemic immunosuppression were excluded from the trial. Peripheral blood for TCR sequencing was collected from all dose cohorts at baseline, on cycle 4 day 1, and on cycle 7 day 1. The samples were taken from a phase I, first-in-human, multicenter, open-label dose-escalation trial of ivuxolimab. Adults with locally advanced or metastatic head and neck squamous cell, hepatocellular, melanoma or renal cell carcinoma were enrolled in the trial. Before TCR sequencing, CD4+ and CD8+ T cells were separately sorted from peripheral blood. Genomic DNA was isolated from the sorted cells so that the TCRbeta CDR3 region could be sequenced. The immunoSEQ Assay was used to sequence the TCRbeta CDR3 regions. TCRdb's version of the immuneACCESS table is confined to in-frame rearrangements and falls short of the full clone set. An unresolved V gene accounts for under half of the shortfall where checked; the remainder is of unknown origin. The table for this sample lists about 35,000 clones; 65% to 75% of them were counted only once. Around 21% of the sample is held by the ten biggest clonotypes.

The receptor was derived from an adult with an advanced solid tumor such as melanoma, head and neck, liver or kidney cancer. Sequences were derived from CD4+ or CD8+ T cells sorted from blood, sampled in a trial of the OX40 agonist ivuxolimab.

The CDR3 corresponds to CAWSVGQNTEAFF. The sequenced DNA is TGTGCCTGGAGTGTGGGGCAGAATACTGAAGCTTTCTTT. The V and J segments used are TRBV30 and TRBJ1-1, with a weak D call of TRBD1 (5 bases match). Reading the germline V gene (reference sequence) gives CDR1 GTSNPN and CDR2 SVGIG. The junction shows trimming of 0 bases on V and 5 bases on J, plus 10 bases between the germline ends. Inclusive of the bounding cysteine and phenylalanine, the CDR3 is 13 residues long. Of the read, only the CDR3 DNA is kept; its 39 bases are in frame from base 1.